What follows describes a single TCR beta chain. As originally analysed: Quantification of nucleated cells was approximated via reference gene primer amplification. Libraries were prepared by immunoSEQ multiplex PCR; TCRdb keeps only in-frame clonotypes and omits some of them. V, J and clone size are taken as reported in that table, and D and trimming were inferred from the DNA itself. Among about 110,000 clones listed, around 86% were seen once. Looked up from germline, CDR1 is GTSNPN and CDR2 is SVGIG (reference sequence). This CDR3 has 12 amino acids. Trimming removed 0 bases from V and 9 bases from J, with 11 bases in between. These data belong to a study of blood T cell repertoires in COVID-19. As for the study in general: The study drew acute and convalescent COVID-19 samples from the United States, Italy and Spain. The cDNA or gDNA used as material had been derived from T cells, B-cell-depleted T cells, or PBMCs.

Sequenced: peripheral blood. The chain employs TRBV30 and TRBJ1-2; D ambiguous. The clonotype comes from a man in his forties or fifties with acute or convalescent COVID-19. CDR3 region: CAWSVGGSSYTF. CDR3 coding DNA: TGTGCCTGGAGTGTGGGCGGGTCGAGCTACACCTTC. The complete variable domain, with remaining parts taken from reference TRBV30 and TRBJ1-2, reads SQTIHQWPATLVQPVGSPLSLECTVEGTSNPNLYWYRQAAGRGLQLLFYSVGIGQISSEVPQNLSASRPQDRQFILSSKKLLLSDSGFYLCAWSVGGSSYTFGSGTRLTVV.